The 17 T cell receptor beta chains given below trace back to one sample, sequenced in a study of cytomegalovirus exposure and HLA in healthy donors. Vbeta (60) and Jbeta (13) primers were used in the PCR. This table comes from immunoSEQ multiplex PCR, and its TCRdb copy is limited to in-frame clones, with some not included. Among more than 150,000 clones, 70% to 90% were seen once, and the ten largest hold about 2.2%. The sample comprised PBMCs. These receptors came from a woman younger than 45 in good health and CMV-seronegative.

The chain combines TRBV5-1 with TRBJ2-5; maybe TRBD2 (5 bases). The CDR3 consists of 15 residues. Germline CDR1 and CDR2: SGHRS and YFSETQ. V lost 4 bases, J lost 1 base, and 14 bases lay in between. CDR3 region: CASSRTPGSQETQYF. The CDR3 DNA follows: TGCGCCAGCAGCCGGACTCCCGGATCCCAAGAGACCCAGTACTTC. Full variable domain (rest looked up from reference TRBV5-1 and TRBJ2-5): KAGVTQTPRYLIKTRGQQVTLSCSPISGHRSVSWYQQTPGQGLQFLFEYFSETQRNKGNFPGRFSGRQFSNSRSEMNVSTLELGDSALYLCASSRTPGSQETQYFGPGTRLLVL.

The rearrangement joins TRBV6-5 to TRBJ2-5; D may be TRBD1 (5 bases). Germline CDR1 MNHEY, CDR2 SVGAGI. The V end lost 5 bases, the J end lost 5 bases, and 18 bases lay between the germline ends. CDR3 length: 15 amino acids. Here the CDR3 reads CASSKDMAGWETQYF. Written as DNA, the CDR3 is TGTGCCAGCAGTAAGGACATGGCTGGGTGGGAGACCCAGTACTTC.

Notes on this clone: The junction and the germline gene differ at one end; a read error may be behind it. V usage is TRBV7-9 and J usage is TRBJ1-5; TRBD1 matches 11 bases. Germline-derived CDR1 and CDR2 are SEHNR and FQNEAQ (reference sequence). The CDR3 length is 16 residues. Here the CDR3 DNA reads TGTTCCAGCACCGCGGGGACAGGGGGTAGCAATCAGCCCCAGCATTTT. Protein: CSSTAGTGGSNQPQHF. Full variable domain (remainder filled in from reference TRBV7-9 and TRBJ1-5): DTGVSQNPRHKITKRGQNVTFRCDPISEHNRLYWYRQTLGQGPEFLTYFQNEAQLEKSRLLSDRFSAERPKGSFSTLEIQRTEQGDSAMYLCSSTAGTGGSNQPQHFGDGTRLSIL.

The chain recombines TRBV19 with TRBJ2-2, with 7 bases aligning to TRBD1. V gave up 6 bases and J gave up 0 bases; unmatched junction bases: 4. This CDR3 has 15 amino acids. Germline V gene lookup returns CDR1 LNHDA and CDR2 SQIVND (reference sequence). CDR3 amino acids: CASRTGFANTGELFF. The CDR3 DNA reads TGTGCCAGTAGGACAGGGTTCGCGAACACCGGGGAGCTGTTTTTT.

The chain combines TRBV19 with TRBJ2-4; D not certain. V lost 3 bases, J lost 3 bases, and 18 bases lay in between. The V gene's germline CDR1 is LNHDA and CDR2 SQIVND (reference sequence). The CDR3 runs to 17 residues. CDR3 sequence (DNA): TGTGCCAGTAGTATGCTGTTGGGCAGTCTGGACAAAAACATTCAGTACTTC. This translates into CASSMLLGSLDKNIQYF.

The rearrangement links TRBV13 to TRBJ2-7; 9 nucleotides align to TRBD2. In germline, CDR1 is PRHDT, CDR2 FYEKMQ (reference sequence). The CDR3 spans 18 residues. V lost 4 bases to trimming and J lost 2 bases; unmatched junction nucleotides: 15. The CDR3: CASSYTRLAGRTAYEQYF. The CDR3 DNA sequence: TGTGCCAGCAGCTATACTAGGCTAGCGGGAAGAACAGCCTACGAGCAGTACTTC.

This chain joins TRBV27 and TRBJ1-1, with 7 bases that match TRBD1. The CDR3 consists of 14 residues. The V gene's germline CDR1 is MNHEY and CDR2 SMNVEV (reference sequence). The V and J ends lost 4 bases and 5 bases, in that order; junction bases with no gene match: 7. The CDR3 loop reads CASSYRGLGTEAFF. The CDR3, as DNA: TGTGCCAGCAGTTACAGGGGCCTGGGGACTGAAGCTTTCTTT.

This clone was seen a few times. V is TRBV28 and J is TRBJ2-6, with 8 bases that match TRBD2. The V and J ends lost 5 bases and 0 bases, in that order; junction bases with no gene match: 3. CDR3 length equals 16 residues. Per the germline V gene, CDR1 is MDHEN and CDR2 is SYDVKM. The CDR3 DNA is TGTGCCAGCAGTCTGGGGACTAGCTCTGGGGCCAACGTCCTGACTTTC. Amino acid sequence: CASSLGTSSGANVLTF.

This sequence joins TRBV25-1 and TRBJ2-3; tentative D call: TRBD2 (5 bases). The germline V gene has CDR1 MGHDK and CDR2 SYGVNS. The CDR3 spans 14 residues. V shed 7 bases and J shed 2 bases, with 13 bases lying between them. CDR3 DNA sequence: TGTGCCAGCATATTAGGACTGATCACAGATACGCAGTATTTT. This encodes CASILGLITDTQYF.

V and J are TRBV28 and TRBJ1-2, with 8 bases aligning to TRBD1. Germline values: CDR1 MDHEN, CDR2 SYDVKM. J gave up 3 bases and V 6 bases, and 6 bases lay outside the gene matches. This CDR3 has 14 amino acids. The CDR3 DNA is TGTGCCAGCAGAACACAGGGACAGGACTATGGCTACACCTTC. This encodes CASRTQGQDYGYTF.

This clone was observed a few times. CDR3 nucleotides: TGCGCCAGCAGCCAAGGACCGGGGGGCGGGGAGCTGTTTTTT. It yields the protein CASSQGPGGGELFF. The genes are TRBV4-1 and TRBJ2-2; the match to TRBD2 covers 7 bases. This CDR3 spans 14 amino acids. The junction had 3 bases not matched to a gene; V was cut back by 1 base and J by 7 bases. Germline CDR1 reads MGHRA; CDR2 reads YSYEKL.

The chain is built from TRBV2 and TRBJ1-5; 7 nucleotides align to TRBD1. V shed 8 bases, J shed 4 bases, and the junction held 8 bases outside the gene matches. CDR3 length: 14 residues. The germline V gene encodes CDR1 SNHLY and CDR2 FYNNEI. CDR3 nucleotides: TGTGCCAGCGCCGGACAGGTGCAAAATCAGCCCCAGCATTTT. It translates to CASAGQVQNQPQHF.

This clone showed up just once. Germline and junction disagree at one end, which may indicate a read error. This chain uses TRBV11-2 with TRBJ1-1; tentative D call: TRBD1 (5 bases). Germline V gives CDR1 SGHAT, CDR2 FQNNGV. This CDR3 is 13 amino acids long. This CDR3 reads CASSLDRGRDSVF. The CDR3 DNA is TGTGCCAGCAGCCTAGATCGGGGGAGGGACTCCGTCTTT.

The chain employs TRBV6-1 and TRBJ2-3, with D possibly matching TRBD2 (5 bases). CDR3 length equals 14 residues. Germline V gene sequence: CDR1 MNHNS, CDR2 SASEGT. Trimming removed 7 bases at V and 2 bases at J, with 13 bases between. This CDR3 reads CASKVSGNTDTQYF. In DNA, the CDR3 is TGTGCCAGCAAAGTCTCGGGAAACACAGATACGCAGTATTTT.

CDR3: CASSLDRGAYEQYF. CDR3 DNA: TGTGCCAGCAGTTTAGACAGGGGGGCCTACGAGCAGTACTTC. The chain has TRBV6-5 and TRBJ2-7; TRBD1 agrees at 9 bases. V lost 4 bases, J lost 2 bases, and 3 bases stayed unmatched. The CDR3 runs to 14 residues. Germline lookup yields CDR1 MNHEY and CDR2 SVGAGI.

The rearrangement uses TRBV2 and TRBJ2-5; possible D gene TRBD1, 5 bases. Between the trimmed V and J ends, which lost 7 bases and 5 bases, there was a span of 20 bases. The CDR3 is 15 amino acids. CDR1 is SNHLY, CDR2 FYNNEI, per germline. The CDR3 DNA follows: TGTGCCAGCACCGAGAGACAGACCCTGGTGGAGACCCAGTACTTC. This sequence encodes CASTERQTLVETQYF.

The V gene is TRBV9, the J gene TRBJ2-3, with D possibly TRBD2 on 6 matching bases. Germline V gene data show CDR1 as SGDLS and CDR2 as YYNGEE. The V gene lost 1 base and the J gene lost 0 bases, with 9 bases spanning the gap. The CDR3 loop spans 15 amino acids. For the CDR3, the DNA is TGTGCCAGCAGCGTATCGGGAGCTAGCACAGATACGCAGTATTTT. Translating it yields CASSVSGASTDTQYF.